This T cell receptor (beta chain) was retrieved from a study of blood T cell repertoires in COVID-19. Across the whole study: Collection of acute and convalescent COVID-19 samples took place in the United States, Italy and Spain. PBMCs, B-cell-depleted T cells, or T cells provided the cDNA or gDNA that made up the material.

Patients at the Seattle site were enrolled during active infection and followed longitudinally. This clone was counted only a few times. The CDR3 totals 17 residues. Germline loops: CDR1 MNHNS, CDR2 SASEGT. J was trimmed by 3 bases and V by 4 bases; bases with no gene match: 12. Original analysis: Quantification of nucleated cells was approximated via reference gene primer amplification. Repertoires were generated with immunoSEQ multiplex PCR, while TCRdb's copy carries only in-frame clones and drops some. V, J and clone size reflect that table, while D and trimming were determined from the DNA. The data contain approximately 500,000 clones, around nine tenths of them singletons.

The chain carries TRBV6-1 and TRBJ1-5; 7 bases align to TRBD1. This sequence was found in a woman between 50 and 59 years old with COVID-19, enrolled during active disease. Sequenced sample: peripheral blood. DNA for the CDR3: TGTGCCAGCAGTGGCCCCGGGACAGCGACCTTCAATCAGCCCCAGCATTTT. It encodes CASSGPGTATFNQPQHF.